This TCR beta chain was captured in a study of T cell responses to AZD1222 COVID-19 vaccine (dated by TCRdb to the early 2020s). A note on the overall study: TCR sequencing was performed for roughly 240 trial participants, of whom approximately 200 were given two doses of AZD1222 and about 25 were given two doses of MenACWY control vaccine. Trial participants were enrolled by age into subgroups of 18-55, 56-69 and 70-plus years, and about 150, 27 and 61 TCR-sequenced participants, respectively, were included in these subgroups. The paper as a whole reports these results and caveats: Because no day 14 peak-response samples were available, the repertoires could be characterized only after the peak T cell response. Conclusions about previously exposed vaccinees are limited because only five to seven AZD1222 recipients were SARS-CoV-2 seropositive at baseline. CD4 TCRs associated with the vaccine covered the entire spike protein, and the dominant responses were in regions 160-218 and 743-854. Reportedly, close to half of the unique spike-specific TCRs recognized epitopes lying outside the regions that are mutated in the B.1.351 and B.1.1.7 variants. After two AZD1222 doses, both the breadth and the depth of spike-specific TCRs were significantly higher than at day 0 and than in MenACWY recipients. The 56-69-year group was small, and its depth increase did not reach significance, likely because of low power. Participants were mostly white British and included more females than males, and it was suggested by the authors that clonal diversity may have been underestimated.

This clone has more than one count but fewer than ten. What antigen it recognizes has not been identified. No much larger clonotype is one base removed from it; base qualities were not supplied. The time point label of this sample denotes: about 28 days (+/-7) after the second vaccine dose. AZD1222 recipients given second doses at about 4 weeks or at about 12 weeks were pooled, since spike-specific TCR depth and breadth were not found to differ between the two schedules. Vaccinee samples came from UK trials COV001 and COV002, including a single-blind randomized controlled phase 2/3 trial of AZD1222 (ChAdOx1 nCoV-19) in healthy adults. For TCRbeta chain sequencing, PBMC samples were collected from trial participants at day 0 and at day 28 after the second dose. Via the germline V gene, CDR1 is LGHNA and CDR2 YSLEER. The CDR3, from cysteine to phenylalanine, totals 19 residues. The sequence is cut down to CDR3 DNA, 57 bases in frame from base 1. V loses 5 bases at its end and J loses 11 bases; junction bases beyond the gene matches: 22.

The CDR3 regions of human TCRbeta chains were subjected to immunosequencing. Turning to the authors' computational methods: Repertoire TCRs were matched against a reference library of SARS-CoV-2-specific TCRs generated with the MIRA antigen-specificity platform. Breadth was defined as the fraction of unique TCRs that were SARS-CoV-2-associated. Depth was defined as the fraction of total T cells that were SARS-CoV-2-associated. Using the MIRA data, each spike-specific TCR was assigned both to the spike region to which the TCR was reactive and to a CD4 or CD8 class. Log10-transformed breadth and depth values were compared by one-way ANOVA with Sidak's multiple comparisons tests. This is the immuneACCESS table as TCRdb keeps it, with only in-frame sequences that have V and J called. A part of the clones is gone; compared with another copy, unresolved V genes explain less than half, and the rest is unexplained. That table is the source of V, J and clone size, and D and trimming were worked out from the DNA. For this sample there are some 120,000 clones; approximately 82% appear just once. The ten largest clones add up to around 27% of the sample.

The sample in question was peripheral blood, obtained 28 days after the second AZD1222 dose. The receptor chain draws on TRBV4-3 and TRBJ2-1; the junction holds 12 bases that match TRBD1. The sequence was obtained from an adult who received the AZD1222 COVID-19 vaccine. The CDR3 is CASSTTGTGGAAPRGQQFF. In nucleotide form, the sequence is TGCGCCAGCAGCACTACAGGGACAGGGGGCGCAGCCCCGCGAGGGCAGCAGTTCTTC.